This TCR beta chain was recorded in a study of post-analysis software for immune sequencing data (dated by TCRdb to the mid-2010s). Regarding the research as a whole: The recorded disease courses included relapsing-remitting, secondary progressive and progressive-relapsing multiple sclerosis, and some patients had no subtype annotation. The patient repertoires were set against 11 previously published healthy control repertoires from donors whose ages ranged from roughly 6 to 26 years. A subset of samples was prepared in parallel using single-end sample barcoding, then pooled and co-amplified after Illumina adapter ligation.

To demonstrate the VDJtools post-analysis software, the study profiled TCR beta repertoires from the peripheral blood of some 13 young patients with multiple sclerosis. The multiple sclerosis patients were children and adolescents ranging in age from about 6 to 17 years. The CDR3, from cysteine to phenylalanine, totals 17 residues. Only the CDR3 region is kept as DNA, spanning 51 bases read in frame from base 1. Based on the germline V gene, the CDR1 and CDR2 sequences are SGHDT and YYEEEE. Trimming removed 4 bases from V and 8 bases from J; the gene matches leave 15 bases unexplained. Overall study outcomes, separate from this receptor: Compared with controls, multiple sclerosis patients had significantly lower normalized Chao1 diversity, a finding suggesting substantial peripheral T-cell clonal expansion. When samples were clustered directly using the F measure, samples prepared in the same batch co-clustered strongly, which prompted a batch-effect correction. Roughly 5 TRBV segments, including TRBV5-6, TRBV5-1 and TRBV20-1, were significantly more frequent in patients than controls. The control group was slightly older than the multiple sclerosis patient group.

Details on this clonotype: Its target antigen remains unknown. Base qualities are missing; no much larger clone stands one base away.

Library preparation used PCR. The data were produced on an Illumina HiSeq 2500. To reduce PCR and sequencing biases, unique molecular identifiers were built into the TCR beta cDNA libraries. Some 500,000 cDNA molecules were obtained for every 1 to 10 million input T cells, so each molecule roughly corresponded to one T cell. The same protocol used for the earlier healthy control dataset was applied to prepare and sequence the patient libraries. Samples belonging to the same batch were prepared together, multiplexed and sequenced on a shared HiSeq lane. The authors' pipeline ran thus. MIGEC was used to process the raw barcoded reads, and molecular identifier groups with only a single read were discarded before consensus assembly and CDR3 extraction. VDJtools was used for post-analysis of the clonotype tables, and diversity was normalized by down-sampling every dataset to the size of the smallest sample. In repertoire overlap clustering, CDR3 amino acid sequences, but not nucleotide sequences, were matched to correct batch-related cross-sample contamination. TCRdb cleaned the public reads at Q25 with fastp, built clones with MiXCR and kept in-frame beta chains. A single entry per CDR3 protein holds the most common genes and DNA from its merged rows. V and J calls and clone size were set by TCRdb, not the authors. The sample table holds a few hundred thousand distinct CDR3 sequences, of which roughly 38% were seen once. The ten largest make up around 15% of the sample.

The sequence links TRBV5-6 to TRBJ1-4; TRBD1 fits 9 bases in the junction. The TCR originated in a girl aged 5-17 years with multiple sclerosis. The sequenced sample was blood. The sequenced DNA: TGTGCCAGCAGCACCCTGGGCAGGGGACAGGGTGAAGAAAAACTGTTTTTT. This translates into CASSTLGRGQGEEKLFF.